This TCR beta chain was profiled in a study of blood T cell repertoires in COVID-19. As for the study in general: Samples of COVID-19 (acute and convalescent) were obtained from the United States, Italy and Spain. Nucleic acid was either cDNA or gDNA, and it came from T cells, B-cell-depleted T cells, or PBMCs.

V dropped 11 bases and J dropped 8; count of bases not matched to a gene: 12. Germline values: CDR1 PRHDT, CDR2 FYEKMQ (reference sequence). The CDR3 totals 13 residues. Per the original data handling: Quantification of nucleated cells was approximated via reference gene primer amplification. TCRdb keeps only in-frame clones here, not all; method: immunoSEQ multiplex PCR. The DNA was the basis for D and trimming; V, J and clone size are from that table. The sample has about 140,000 clones, under 80% seen once; the top ten hold about an eighth. The TCR was taken from a man aged 80 or over with acute or convalescent COVID-19. The chain uses TRBV13 and TRBJ2-1; 7 bases agree with TRBD2. Sequences were obtained from peripheral blood. The DNA of the CDR3 is TGTGCCTCGCGTCCGGGGGGTAGTTATGAGCAGTTCTTC. This sequence encodes CASRPGGSYEQFF.